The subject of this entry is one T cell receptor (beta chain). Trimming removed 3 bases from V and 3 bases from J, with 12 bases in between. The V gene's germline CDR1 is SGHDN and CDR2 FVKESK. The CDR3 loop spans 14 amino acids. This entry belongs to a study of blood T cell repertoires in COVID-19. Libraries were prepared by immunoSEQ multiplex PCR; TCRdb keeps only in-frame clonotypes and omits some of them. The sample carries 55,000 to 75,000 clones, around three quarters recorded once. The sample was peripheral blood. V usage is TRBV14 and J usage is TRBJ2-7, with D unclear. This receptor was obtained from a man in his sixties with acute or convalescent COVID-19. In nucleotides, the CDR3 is TGTGCCAGCAGCCACACTACTACCTACTACGAGCAGTACTTC. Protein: CASSHTTTYYEQYF.